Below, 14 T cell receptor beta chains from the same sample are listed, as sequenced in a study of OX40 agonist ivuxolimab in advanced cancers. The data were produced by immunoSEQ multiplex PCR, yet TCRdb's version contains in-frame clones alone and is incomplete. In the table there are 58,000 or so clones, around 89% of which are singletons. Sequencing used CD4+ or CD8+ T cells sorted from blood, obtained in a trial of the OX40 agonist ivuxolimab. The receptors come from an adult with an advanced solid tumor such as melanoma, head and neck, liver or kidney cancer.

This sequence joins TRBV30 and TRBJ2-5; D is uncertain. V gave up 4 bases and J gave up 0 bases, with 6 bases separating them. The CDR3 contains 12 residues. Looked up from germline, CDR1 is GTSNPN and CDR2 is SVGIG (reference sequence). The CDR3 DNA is TGTGCCTGGAAGGGAAACCAAGAGACCCAGTACTTC. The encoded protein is CAWKGNQETQYF.

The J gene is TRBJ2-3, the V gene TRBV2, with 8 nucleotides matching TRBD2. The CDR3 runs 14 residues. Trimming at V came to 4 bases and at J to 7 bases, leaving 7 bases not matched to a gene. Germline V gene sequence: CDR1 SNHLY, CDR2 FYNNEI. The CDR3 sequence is CASSGRTSPYTQYF. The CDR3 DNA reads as TGTGCCAGCAGTGGCCGGACTAGCCCTTATACGCAGTATTTT.

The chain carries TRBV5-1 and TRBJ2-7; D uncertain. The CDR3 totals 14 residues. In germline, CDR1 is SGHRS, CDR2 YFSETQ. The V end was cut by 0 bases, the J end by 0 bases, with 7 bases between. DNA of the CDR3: TGCGCCAGCAGCTTGGGAGGAACCTCCTACGAGCAGTACTTC. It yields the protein CASSLGGTSYEQYF.

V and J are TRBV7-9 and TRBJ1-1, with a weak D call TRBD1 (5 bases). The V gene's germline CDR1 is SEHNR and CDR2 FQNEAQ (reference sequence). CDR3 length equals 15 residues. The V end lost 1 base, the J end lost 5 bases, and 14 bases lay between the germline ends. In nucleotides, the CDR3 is TGTGCCAGCAGCTTAGTTACAGGAAGGAGGACTGAAGCTTTCTTT. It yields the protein CASSLVTGRRTEAFF.

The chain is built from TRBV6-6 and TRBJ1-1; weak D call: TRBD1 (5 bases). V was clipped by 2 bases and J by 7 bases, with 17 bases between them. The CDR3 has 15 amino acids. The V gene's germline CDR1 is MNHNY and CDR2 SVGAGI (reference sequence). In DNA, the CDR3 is TGTGCCAGCAGTTACGACGGGGGGAACGCTATTGAAGCTTTCTTT. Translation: CASSYDGGNAIEAFF.

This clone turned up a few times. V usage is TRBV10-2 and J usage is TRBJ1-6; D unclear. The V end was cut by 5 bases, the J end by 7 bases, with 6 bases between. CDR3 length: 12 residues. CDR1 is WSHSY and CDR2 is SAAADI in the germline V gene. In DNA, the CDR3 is TGCGCCAGCAGTCCCCACAATTCACCCCTCCACTTT. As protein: CASSPHNSPLHF.

The CDR3 coding sequence is TGTGCCAGCAGCCACCGCGTTCCCGGGGAGCTGTTTTTT. Protein: CASSHRVPGELFF. V and J are TRBV11-3 and TRBJ2-2; D remains unclear. Germline-derived CDR1 and CDR2 are SGHNT and YENEEA. This CDR3 has 13 residues. The germline V and J ends were trimmed by 5 bases and 6 bases, with 10 bases remaining between them.

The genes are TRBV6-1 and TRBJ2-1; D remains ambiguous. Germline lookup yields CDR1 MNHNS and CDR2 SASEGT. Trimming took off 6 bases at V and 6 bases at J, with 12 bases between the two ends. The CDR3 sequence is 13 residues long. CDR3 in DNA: TGTGCCAGCAGAACATCAGGACCCAATGAGCAGTTCTTC. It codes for CASRTSGPNEQFF.

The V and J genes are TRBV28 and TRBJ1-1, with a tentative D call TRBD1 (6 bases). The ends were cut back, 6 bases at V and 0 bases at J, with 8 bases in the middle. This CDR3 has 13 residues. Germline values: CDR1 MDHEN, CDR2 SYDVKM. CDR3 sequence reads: CASRDRLNTEAFF. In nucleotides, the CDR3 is TGTGCCAGCAGAGACAGGCTGAACACTGAAGCTTTCTTT.

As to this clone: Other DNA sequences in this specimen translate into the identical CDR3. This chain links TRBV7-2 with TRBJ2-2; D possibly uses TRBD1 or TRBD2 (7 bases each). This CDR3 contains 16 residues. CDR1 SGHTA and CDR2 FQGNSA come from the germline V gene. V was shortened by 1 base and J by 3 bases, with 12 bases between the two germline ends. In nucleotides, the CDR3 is TGTGCCAGCAGCTTAGGGGCAGGGGGGGACACCGGGGAGCTGTTTTTT. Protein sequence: CASSLGAGGDTGELFF. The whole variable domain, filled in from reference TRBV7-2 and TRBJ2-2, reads GAGVSQSPSNKVTEKGKDVELRCDPISGHTALYWYRQSLGQGLEFLIYFQGNSAPDKSGLPSDRFSAERTGGSVSTLTIQRTQQEDSAVYLCASSLGAGGDTGELFFGEGSRLTVL.

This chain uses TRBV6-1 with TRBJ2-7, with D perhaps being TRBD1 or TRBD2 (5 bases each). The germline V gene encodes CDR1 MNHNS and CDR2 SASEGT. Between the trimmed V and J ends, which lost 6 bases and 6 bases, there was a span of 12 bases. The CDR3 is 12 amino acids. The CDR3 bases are TGTGCCAGCAGGATTGGGACGGCCGAGCAGTACTTC. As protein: CASRIGTAEQYF.

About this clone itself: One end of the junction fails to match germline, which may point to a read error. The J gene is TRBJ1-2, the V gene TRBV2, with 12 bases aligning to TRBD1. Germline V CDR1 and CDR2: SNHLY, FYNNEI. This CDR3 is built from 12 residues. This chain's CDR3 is CASTMGQGAGWF. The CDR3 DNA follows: TGTGCCAGCACCATGGGACAGGGGGCCGGCTGGTTC.

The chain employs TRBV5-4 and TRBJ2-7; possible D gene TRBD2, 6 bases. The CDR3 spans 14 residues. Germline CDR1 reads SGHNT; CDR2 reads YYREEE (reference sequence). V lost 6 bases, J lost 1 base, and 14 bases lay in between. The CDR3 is CASTSEGRSYEQYF. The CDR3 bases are TGTGCCAGCACCTCGGAGGGACGGTCCTACGAGCAGTACTTC.

In nucleotides, the CDR3 is TGTGCCAGCAGCCCGACAGGGCCCTATGGCTACACCTTC. This translates into CASSPTGPYGYTF. The chain has TRBV27 and TRBJ1-2; 7 bases are shared with TRBD1. The CDR3 extends over 13 amino acids. Germline CDR1 reads MNHEY; CDR2 reads SMNVEV (reference sequence). Losses at the gene ends were 6 bases for V and 4 bases for J; bases not matched to a gene: 5.